The TCR beta chain described here comes from a study of T cell repertoires in cytomegalovirus infection. Study overall: Public signatures in TCR beta pointed to CMV infection and matching HLA type. Study results and caveats: Adding up the frequency of public TCR beta families identified people who carried CMV plus the relevant HLA. Ex vivo, HLA-C-restricted CMV-specific TCR beta clonotypes prevailed over the rest of the response.

Each CDR3 protein gets one entry after TCRdb re-called the reads with MiXCR. The sample lists 300,000 to 400,000 distinct CDR3 sequences; around 18% were seen once. With 7 bases removed from V and 5 bases from J, the gap between germline ends came to 7 bases. The germline V gene encodes CDR1 SGHAT and CDR2 FQNNGV. CDR3 length: 11 residues. This clonotype came up many times. Its cognate antigen is unknown. This receptor was obtained from a human donor in good health (CMV status not recorded). Some clones in this sample may be carry-over from other donors' samples. The V call is TRBV11-2, the J call TRBJ2-3; D ambiguous. Material: PBMCs. CDR3 nucleotides: TGTGCCAGCACCCTGGTAGATACGCAGTATTTT. Its protein product is CASTLVDTQYF.